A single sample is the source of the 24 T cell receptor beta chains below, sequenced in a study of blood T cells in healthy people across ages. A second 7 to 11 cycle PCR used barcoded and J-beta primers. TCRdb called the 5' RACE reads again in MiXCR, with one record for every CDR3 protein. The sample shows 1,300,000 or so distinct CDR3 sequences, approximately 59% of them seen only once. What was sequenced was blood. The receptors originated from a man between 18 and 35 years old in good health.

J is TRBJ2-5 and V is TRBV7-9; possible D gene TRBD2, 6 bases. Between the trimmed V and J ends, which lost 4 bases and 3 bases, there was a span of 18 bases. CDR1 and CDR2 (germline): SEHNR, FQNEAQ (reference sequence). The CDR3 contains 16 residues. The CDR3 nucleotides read TGTGCCAGCAGCTGGAGGGCCACACAATGGGAAGAGACCCAGTACTTC. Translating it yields CASSWRATQWEETQYF.

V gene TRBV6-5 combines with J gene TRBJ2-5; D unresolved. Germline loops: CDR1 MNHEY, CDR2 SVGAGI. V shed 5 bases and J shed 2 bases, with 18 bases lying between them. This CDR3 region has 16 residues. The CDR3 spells CASSRMSLVGQETQYF. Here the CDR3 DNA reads TGTGCCAGCAGTAGAATGAGCCTAGTGGGACAAGAGACCCAGTACTTC.

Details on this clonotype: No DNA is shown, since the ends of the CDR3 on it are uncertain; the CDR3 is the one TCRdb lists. The CDR3 region is CASSTVAGGARYEQYF. The V gene is TRBV21-1, the J gene TRBJ2-7; the D call in the table, TRBD2, was not verified against the DNA. TRBV21-1 is a listed pseudogene. Termini included, the CDR3 measures 16 amino acids.

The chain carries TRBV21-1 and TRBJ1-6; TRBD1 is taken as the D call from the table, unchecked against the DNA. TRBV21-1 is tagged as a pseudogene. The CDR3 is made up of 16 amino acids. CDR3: CASSKAYRGYNSPLHF. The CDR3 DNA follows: TGTGCCAGCAGCAAAGCGTACAGGGGATATAATTCACCCCTCCACTTT.

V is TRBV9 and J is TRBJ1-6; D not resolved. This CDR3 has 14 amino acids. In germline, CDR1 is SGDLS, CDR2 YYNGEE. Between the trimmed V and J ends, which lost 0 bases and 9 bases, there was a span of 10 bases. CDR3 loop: CASSVVADGSPLHF. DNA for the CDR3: TGTGCCAGCAGCGTAGTCGCCGACGGTTCACCCCTCCACTTT.

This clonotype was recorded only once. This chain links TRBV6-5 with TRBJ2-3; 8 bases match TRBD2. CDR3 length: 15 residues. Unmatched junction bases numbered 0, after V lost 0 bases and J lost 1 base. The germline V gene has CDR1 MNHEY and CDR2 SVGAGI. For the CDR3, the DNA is TGTGCCAGCAGTTACTCGACTAGCGGCACAGATACGCAGTATTTT. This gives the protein CASSYSTSGTDTQYF.

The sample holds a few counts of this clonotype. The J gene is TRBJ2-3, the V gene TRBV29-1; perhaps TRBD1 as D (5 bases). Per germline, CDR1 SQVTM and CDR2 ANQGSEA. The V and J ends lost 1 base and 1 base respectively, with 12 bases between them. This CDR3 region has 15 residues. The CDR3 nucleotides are TGCAGCGTTGAAGGGGGCAGGACCGGCACAGATACGCAGTATTTT. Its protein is CSVEGGRTGTDTQYF.

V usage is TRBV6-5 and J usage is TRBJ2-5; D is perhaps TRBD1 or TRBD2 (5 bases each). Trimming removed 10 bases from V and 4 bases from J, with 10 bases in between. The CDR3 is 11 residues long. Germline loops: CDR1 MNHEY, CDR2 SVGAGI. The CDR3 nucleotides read TGTGCCACGTTGAGGGGAGAGACCCAGTACTTC. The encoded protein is CATLRGETQYF.

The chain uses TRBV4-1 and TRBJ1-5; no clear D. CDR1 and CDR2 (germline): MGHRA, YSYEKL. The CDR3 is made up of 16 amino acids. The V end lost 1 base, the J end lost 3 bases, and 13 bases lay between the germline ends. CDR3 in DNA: TGCGCCAGCAGCCAAGCTTCAACCAATTACAATCAGCCCCAGCATTTT. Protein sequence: CASSQASTNYNQPQHF.

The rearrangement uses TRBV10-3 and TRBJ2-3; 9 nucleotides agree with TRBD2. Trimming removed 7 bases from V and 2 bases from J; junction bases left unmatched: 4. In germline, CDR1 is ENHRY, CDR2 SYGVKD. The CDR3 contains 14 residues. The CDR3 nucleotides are TGTGCCATCAAGACTAGCGGCTACACAGATACGCAGTATTTT. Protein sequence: CAIKTSGYTDTQYF.

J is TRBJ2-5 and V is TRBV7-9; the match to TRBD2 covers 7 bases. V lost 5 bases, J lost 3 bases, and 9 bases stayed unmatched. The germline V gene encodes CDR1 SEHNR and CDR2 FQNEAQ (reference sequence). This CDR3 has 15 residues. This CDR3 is CASSRMALAEETQYF. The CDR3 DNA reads TGTGCCAGCAGCCGAATGGCGCTAGCGGAAGAGACCCAGTACTTC.

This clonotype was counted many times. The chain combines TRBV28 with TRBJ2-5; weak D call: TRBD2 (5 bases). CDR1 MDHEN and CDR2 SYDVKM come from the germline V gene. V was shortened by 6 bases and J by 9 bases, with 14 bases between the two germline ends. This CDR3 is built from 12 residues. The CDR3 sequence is CASRDSRSAQYF. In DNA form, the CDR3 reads TGTGCCAGCAGGGACTCTCGCTCGGCCCAGTACTTC.

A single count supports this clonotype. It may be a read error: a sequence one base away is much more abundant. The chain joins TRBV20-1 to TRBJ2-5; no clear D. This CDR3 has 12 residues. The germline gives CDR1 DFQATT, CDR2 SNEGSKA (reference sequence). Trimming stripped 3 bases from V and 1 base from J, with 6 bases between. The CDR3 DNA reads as TGCAGTGCTAGTACGGTCCAAGAGACCCAGTACTTC. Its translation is CSASTVQETQYF.

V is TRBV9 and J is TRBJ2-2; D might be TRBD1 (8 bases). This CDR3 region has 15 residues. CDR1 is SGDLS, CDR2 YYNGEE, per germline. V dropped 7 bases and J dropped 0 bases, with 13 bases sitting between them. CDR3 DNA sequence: TGTGCCAGCCGGGGGGACAGGTCGAACACCGGGGAGCTGTTTTTT. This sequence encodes CASRGDRSNTGELFF.

DNA of the CDR3: TGTGCCATCAGTGAAAGTCCGACCTTTGAGAATGAGCAGTTCTTC. Translating gives CAISESPTFENEQFF. The chain joins TRBV10-3 to TRBJ2-1, with unresolved D. Germline assignment: CDR1 ENHRY and CDR2 SYGVKD. CDR3 length: 15 amino acids. With 3 bases removed from V and 7 bases from J, the gap between germline ends came to 16 bases.

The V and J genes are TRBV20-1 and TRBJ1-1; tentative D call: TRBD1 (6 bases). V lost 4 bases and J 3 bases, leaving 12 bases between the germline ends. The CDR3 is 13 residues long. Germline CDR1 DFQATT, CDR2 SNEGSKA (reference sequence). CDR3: CSATGGIYTEAFF. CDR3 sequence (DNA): TGCAGTGCTACCGGGGGCATCTACACTGAAGCTTTCTTT.

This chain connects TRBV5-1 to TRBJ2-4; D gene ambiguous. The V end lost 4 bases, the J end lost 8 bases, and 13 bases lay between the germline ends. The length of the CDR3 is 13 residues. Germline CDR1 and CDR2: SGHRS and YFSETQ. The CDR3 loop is CASSPDPEYIQYF. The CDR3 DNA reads TGCGCCAGCAGCCCTGACCCCGAGTACATTCAGTACTTC.

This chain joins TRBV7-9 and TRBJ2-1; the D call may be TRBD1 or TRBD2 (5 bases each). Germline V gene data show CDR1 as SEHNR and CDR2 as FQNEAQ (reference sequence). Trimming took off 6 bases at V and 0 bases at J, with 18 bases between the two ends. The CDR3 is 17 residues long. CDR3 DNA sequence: TGTGCCAGCAGACCAACTGGGACCGTAAGCTCCTACAATGAGCAGTTCTTC. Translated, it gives CASRPTGTVSSYNEQFF.

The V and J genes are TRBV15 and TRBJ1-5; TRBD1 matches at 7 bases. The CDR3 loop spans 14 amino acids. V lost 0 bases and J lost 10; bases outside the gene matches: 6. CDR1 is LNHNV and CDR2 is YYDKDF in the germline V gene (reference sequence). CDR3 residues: CATSRDRGDRPQHF. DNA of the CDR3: TGTGCCACCAGCAGAGATCGTGGGGACAGACCCCAGCATTTT.

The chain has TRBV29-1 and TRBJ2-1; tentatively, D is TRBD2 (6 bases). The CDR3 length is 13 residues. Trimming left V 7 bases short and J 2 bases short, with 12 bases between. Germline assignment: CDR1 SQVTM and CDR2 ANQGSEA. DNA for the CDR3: TGCAGCGGGCTAGCGAACCCCTACAATGAGCAGTTCTTC. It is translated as CSGLANPYNEQFF.

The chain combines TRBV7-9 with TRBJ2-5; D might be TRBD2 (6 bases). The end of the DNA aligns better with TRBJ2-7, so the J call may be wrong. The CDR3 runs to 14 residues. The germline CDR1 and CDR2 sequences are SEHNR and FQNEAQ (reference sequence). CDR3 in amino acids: CASSFPGEGNEQYF. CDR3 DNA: TGTGCCAGCAGCTTTCCGGGGGAAGGAAACGAGCAGTACTTC.

In nucleotides, the CDR3 is TGTGCCAGCAGGATGGCACATTCACCCCTCCACTTT. Encoded protein: CASRMAHSPLHF. The genes are TRBV27 and TRBJ1-6; D not certain. Germline V lookup: CDR1 MNHEY, CDR2 SMNVEV (reference sequence). The CDR3 covers 12 residues. V dropped 6 bases and J dropped 8 bases, with 8 bases sitting between them.

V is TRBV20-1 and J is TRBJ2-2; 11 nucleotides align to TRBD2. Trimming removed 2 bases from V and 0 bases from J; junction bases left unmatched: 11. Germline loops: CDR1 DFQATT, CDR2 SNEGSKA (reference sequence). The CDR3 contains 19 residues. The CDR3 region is CSARKAETSGTPNTGELFF. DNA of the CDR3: TGCAGTGCTAGAAAGGCTGAGACTAGCGGGACCCCGAACACCGGGGAGCTGTTTTTT.

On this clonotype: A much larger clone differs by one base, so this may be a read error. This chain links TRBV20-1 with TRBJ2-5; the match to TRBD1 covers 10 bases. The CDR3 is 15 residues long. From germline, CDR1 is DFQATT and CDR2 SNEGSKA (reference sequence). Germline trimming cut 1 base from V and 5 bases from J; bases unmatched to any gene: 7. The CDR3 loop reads CSARVGTGEIETQYF. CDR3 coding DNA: TGCAGTGCTAGAGTCGGGACAGGGGAAATTGAGACCCAGTACTTC.